This T cell receptor beta chain was identified in a study of blood T cell repertoires in COVID-19. At the level of the study: Donors in the United States, Italy and Spain gave samples during acute or convalescent COVID-19. T cells, B-cell-depleted T cells, or PBMCs provided the cDNA or gDNA that served as material.

The CDR3 runs to 14 residues. Trimming pared 0 bases from V and 6 bases from J, leaving 9 bases between. The germline V gene has CDR1 KGHSH and CDR2 LQKENI. In the original analysis: Estimation of nucleated cell counts was performed using reference gene primer amplification. Here immunoSEQ multiplex PCR was the method, and the copy in TCRdb shows in-frame clones only, minus some. That table gives V, J and clone size, and the DNA gave D and trimming. The sample holds some 120,000 clones, around 89% seen once. The TCR sequence derives from a human donor with acute or convalescent COVID-19. The donor label of this sample is uncertain. This sequence joins TRBV18 and TRBJ2-4; weak D call: TRBD1 (5 bases). Sequencing was performed on peripheral blood. CDR3 sequence (DNA): TGTGCCAGCTCACCACCGTCAGGGCCAAACATTCAGTACTTC. Translated: CASSPPSGPNIQYF. Looking up the rest from reference TRBV18 and TRBJ2-4 gives the full variable domain: NAGVMQNPRHLVRRRGQEARLRCSPMKGHSHVYWYRQLPEEGLKFMVYLQKENIIDESGMPKERFSAEFPKEGPSILRIQQVVRGDSAAYFCASSPPSGPNIQYFGAGTRLSVL.